One sample yielded the 2 T cell receptor beta chains listed below, sequenced in a study of blood T cell repertoires in COVID-19. This table comes from immunoSEQ multiplex PCR, and its TCRdb copy is limited to in-frame clones, with some not included. The sample yields 300,000 or so clones, more than 80% seen once. Sequencing was carried out using PBMCs or T cells enriched from blood (not recorded which). These receptors were obtained from a woman in her 30s who had recovered from COVID-19.

V usage is TRBV27 and J usage is TRBJ2-1, with TRBD1 as a possible D gene (6 bases). The CDR3 is 15 amino acids. Germline values: CDR1 MNHEY, CDR2 SMNVEV (reference sequence). V lost 4 bases and J lost 2, with 12 bases in between. The CDR3 DNA follows: TGTGCCAGCAGTTCCAGGGGTACCACCTACAATGAGCAGTTCTTC. This encodes CASSSRGTTYNEQFF.

As concerns this clone: Other DNA sequences in this specimen translate into the identical CDR3. The chain employs TRBV11-3 and TRBJ2-7, with 7 bases identical to TRBD2. This CDR3 is 14 amino acids long. Per the germline V gene, CDR1 is SGHNT and CDR2 is YENEEA. Trimming at V came to 3 bases and at J to 0 bases, leaving 2 bases not matched to a gene. CDR3 sequence (DNA): TGTGCCAGCAGCTTGGGAGGGAGCTCCTACGAGCAGTACTTC. It yields the protein CASSLGGSSYEQYF.